This TCR beta chain stems from a study of blood T cells in healthy people across ages. It was with a sample-barcoded 5' primer and a J-beta primer mix that a second PCR of roughly 6 to 11 cycles was run. Every sample gave at least 2.5 million paired-end reads containing CDR3. TCRdb reanalysed the 5' RACE reads using MiXCR and keeps one entry per CDR3 protein. Of roughly 700,000 distinct CDR3 sequences listed, 45% to 50% are singletons. V lost 8 bases to trimming and J lost 0 bases; unmatched junction nucleotides: 7. The CDR3 is 15 residues long. Germline loops: CDR1 SNHLY, CDR2 FYNNEI. The receptor was isolated from a woman aged 60 to 75 in good health. The chain uses TRBV2 and TRBJ2-7, with TRBD2 matching over 10 bases. Sequencing input: blood. In DNA, the CDR3 is TGTGCCAGCGCTAGCGGGAGAATGGGCTCCTACGAGCAGTACTTC. Translated, it gives CASASGRMGSYEQYF. Full variable domain (remainder filled in from reference TRBV2 and TRBJ2-7): EPEVTQTPSHQVTQMGQEVILRCVPISNHLYFYWYRQILGQKVEFLVSFYNNEISEKSEIFDDQFSVERPDGSNFTLKIRSTKLEDSAMYFCASASGRMGSYEQYFGPGTRLTVT.